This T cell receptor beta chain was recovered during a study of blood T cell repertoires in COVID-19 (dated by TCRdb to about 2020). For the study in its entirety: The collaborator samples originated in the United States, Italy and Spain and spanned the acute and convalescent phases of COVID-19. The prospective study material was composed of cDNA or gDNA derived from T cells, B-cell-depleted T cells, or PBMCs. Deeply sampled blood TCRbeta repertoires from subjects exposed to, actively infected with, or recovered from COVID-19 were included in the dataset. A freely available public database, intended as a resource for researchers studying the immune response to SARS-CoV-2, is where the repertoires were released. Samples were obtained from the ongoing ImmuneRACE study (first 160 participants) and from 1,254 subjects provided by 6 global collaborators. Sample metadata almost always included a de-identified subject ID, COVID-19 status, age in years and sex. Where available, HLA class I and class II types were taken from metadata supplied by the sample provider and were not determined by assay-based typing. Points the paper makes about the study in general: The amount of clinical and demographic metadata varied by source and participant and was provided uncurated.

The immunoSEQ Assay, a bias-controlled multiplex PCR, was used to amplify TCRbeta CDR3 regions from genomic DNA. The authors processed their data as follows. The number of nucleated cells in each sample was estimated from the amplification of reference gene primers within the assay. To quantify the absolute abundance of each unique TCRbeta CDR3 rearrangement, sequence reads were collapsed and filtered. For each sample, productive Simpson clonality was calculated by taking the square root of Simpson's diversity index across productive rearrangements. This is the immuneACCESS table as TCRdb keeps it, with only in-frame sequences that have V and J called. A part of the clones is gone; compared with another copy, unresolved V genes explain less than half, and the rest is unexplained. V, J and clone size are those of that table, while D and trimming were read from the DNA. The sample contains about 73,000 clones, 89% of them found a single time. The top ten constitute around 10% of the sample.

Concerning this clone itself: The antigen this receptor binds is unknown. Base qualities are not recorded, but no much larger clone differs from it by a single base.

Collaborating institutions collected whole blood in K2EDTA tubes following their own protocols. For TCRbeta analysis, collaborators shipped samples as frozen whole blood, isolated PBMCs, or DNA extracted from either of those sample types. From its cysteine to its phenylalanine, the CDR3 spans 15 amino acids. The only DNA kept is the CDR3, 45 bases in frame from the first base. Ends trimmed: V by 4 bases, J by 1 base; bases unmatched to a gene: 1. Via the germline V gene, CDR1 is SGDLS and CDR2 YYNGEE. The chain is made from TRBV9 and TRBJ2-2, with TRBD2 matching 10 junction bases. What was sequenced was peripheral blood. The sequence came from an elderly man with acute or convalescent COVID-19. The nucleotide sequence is TGTGCCAGCAGCCGACTAGCGGGGAACACCGGGGAGCTGTTTTTT. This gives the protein CASSRLAGNTGELFF.